Below are 22 T cell receptor beta chains sequenced from a single sample in a study of T cell changes during pregnancy in multiple sclerosis. The assay was immunoSEQ multiplex PCR, and TCRdb's table has in-frame clones only and misses some. The sample shows about 50,000 clones, approximately 90% of them seen only once. The sequencing used CD8+ T cells from peripheral blood mononuclear cells, collected after pregnancy. The receptors here all came from a female donor with multiple sclerosis, enrolled in a pregnancy study.

V is TRBV11-2 and J is TRBJ1-5; 9 nucleotides line up with TRBD1. Per germline, CDR1 SGHAT and CDR2 FQNNGV. Trimming at V came to 4 bases and at J to 5 bases, leaving 6 bases not matched to a gene. The CDR3 contains 15 residues. The CDR3 protein is CASSYRGRADQPQHF. The CDR3 bases are TGTGCCAGCAGCTACAGGGGGCGAGCGGATCAGCCCCAGCATTTT.

This clone was seen only once. This chain connects TRBV19 to TRBJ2-2, with 10 bases aligning to TRBD1. CDR1 is LNHDA, CDR2 SQIVND, per germline (reference sequence). The J segment lost 6 bases and the V segment lost 5 bases, leaving 3 bases of the junction unmatched. The CDR3 is 14 amino acids. The DNA for the CDR3 is TGTGCCAGTAGTGGGGACAGGGGATCCGGGGAGCTGTTTTTT. Its protein is CASSGDRGSGELFF.

The chain has TRBV27 and TRBJ2-7; D may be TRBD1 (5 bases). CDR3 length: 14 residues. Germline assignment: CDR1 MNHEY and CDR2 SMNVEV (reference sequence). V was clipped by 2 bases and J by 2 bases, with 10 bases between them. The CDR3 is CASSLGQGPYEQYF. In DNA form, the CDR3 reads TGTGCCAGCAGTTTAGGTCAGGGCCCCTACGAGCAGTACTTC.

The chain uses TRBV7-8 and TRBJ2-3, with D possibly matching TRBD2 (6 bases). The CDR3 sequence is 18 residues long. The germline V gene has CDR1 SGHVS and CDR2 FQNEAQ. Trimming shortened V by 1 base and J by 4 bases, and 21 bases separated the two germline ends. CDR3 in DNA: TGTGCCAGCAGCTTAGAGGCGCGGGGCTGGTTTGATGCAGATACGCAGTATTTT. Translation: CASSLEARGWFDADTQYF. Filled out from reference TRBV7-8 and TRBJ2-3, the complete variable domain reads GAGVSQSPRYKVAKRGQDVALRCDPISGHVSLFWYQQALGQGPEFLTYFQNEAQLDKSGLPSDRFFAERPEGSVSTLKIQRTQQEDSAVYLCASSLEARGWFDADTQYFGPGTRLTVL.

The chain has TRBV5-6 and TRBJ2-7; perhaps TRBD2 as D (5 bases). The CDR3 has 13 residues. Germline CDR1 is SGHDT and CDR2 is YYEEEE. The V and J ends lost 1 base and 3 bases respectively, with 8 bases between them. The CDR3 DNA reads TGTGCCAGCAGCTTGTGGGGAGACTACGAGCAGTACTTC. This codes for CASSLWGDYEQYF.

The rearrangement links TRBV7-8 to TRBJ1-4, with 10 bases identical to TRBD1. The junction had 10 bases not matched to a gene; V was cut back by 1 base and J by 8 bases. Per the germline V gene, CDR1 is SGHVS and CDR2 is FQNEAQ. The length of the CDR3 is 17 residues. In DNA, the CDR3 is TGTGCCAGCAGCTTAGGGACCCCCGGGACAGGGGTCGAAAAACTGTTTTTT. Amino acids: CASSLGTPGTGVEKLFF. Supplemented by reference TRBV7-8 and TRBJ1-4, the full variable domain reads GAGVSQSPRYKVAKRGQDVALRCDPISGHVSLFWYQQALGQGPEFLTYFQNEAQLDKSGLPSDRFFAERPEGSVSTLKIQRTQQEDSAVYLCASSLGTPGTGVEKLFFGSGTQLSVL.

The gene calls are TRBV19 and TRBJ1-5, with D perhaps matching TRBD1 (6 bases). The CDR3 is 16 amino acids. Germline V CDR1 and CDR2: LNHDA, SQIVND (reference sequence). The V end lost 7 bases, the J end lost 5 bases, and 21 bases lay between the germline ends. The CDR3 reads CASTYRGWGLDQPQHF. Written as DNA, the CDR3 is TGTGCCAGTACCTATAGGGGGTGGGGATTAGATCAGCCCCAGCATTTT.

In this sample, this clone turned up a few times. CDR3 loop: CASSLAGPYEQYF. CDR3 bases: TGTGCCAGCAGCCTGGCGGGGCCGTACGAGCAGTACTTC. The chain carries TRBV14 and TRBJ2-7; maybe TRBD2 (6 bases). CDR1 SGHDN and CDR2 FVKESK come from the germline V gene. Trimming took off 4 bases at V and 4 bases at J, with 11 bases between the two ends. The CDR3 length is 13 residues.

This chain links TRBV5-5 with TRBJ2-5; D ambiguous. V lost 6 bases to trimming and J lost 11 bases, with 11 bases between them. Germline V gives CDR1 SGHKS, CDR2 YYEKEE (reference sequence). The CDR3 runs 10 residues. Here the CDR3 reads CASIEAKQYF. The CDR3 DNA reads as TGTGCCAGCATTGAGGCCAAGCAGTACTTC.

This rearrangement joins TRBV19 to TRBJ1-1, with a possible D match to TRBD1 (6 bases). V dropped 6 bases and J dropped 3 bases, with 14 bases sitting between them. Germline V CDR1 and CDR2: LNHDA, SQIVND (reference sequence). The CDR3 runs to 14 residues. CDR3 region: CASRGRGTDTEAFF. CDR3 nucleotide sequence: TGTGCCAGTAGGGGGAGGGGGACGGACACTGAAGCTTTCTTT.

The chain uses TRBV7-9 and TRBJ2-3; 10 bases match TRBD1. The CDR3 is 16 amino acids. The V segment lost 5 bases and the J segment 3 bases; nucleotides outside the gene matches: 8. Germline V gene lookup returns CDR1 SEHNR and CDR2 FQNEAQ (reference sequence). CDR3 in amino acids: CASSPRTGGLTDTQYF. The CDR3 DNA follows: TGTGCCAGCAGCCCCCGGACAGGGGGTCTGACAGATACGCAGTATTTT.

This chain connects TRBV19 to TRBJ2-7, with TRBD1 matching over 8 bases. Per the germline V gene, CDR1 is LNHDA and CDR2 is SQIVND (reference sequence). This CDR3 comprises 12 residues. V was pared by 6 bases and J by 5 bases, with 3 bases of the junction left unmatched. CDR3 nucleotide sequence: TGTGCCAGTAGCACAGGGGGAAACGAGCAGTACTTC. Protein: CASSTGGNEQYF.

The chain uses TRBV29-1 and TRBJ1-2; 9 bases line up with TRBD1. There are 12 residues in the CDR3. J lost 4 bases, V lost 6 bases, and 3 bases had no gene match. CDR1 and CDR2 from the germline V gene are SQVTM and ANQGSEA. The CDR3 reads CSVPQGAYGYTF. The CDR3 DNA sequence: TGCAGCGTCCCACAGGGGGCCTATGGCTACACCTTC.

This clone was detected only once. This chain links TRBV27 with TRBJ2-7, with D possibly matching TRBD1 (7 bases). The CDR3 length is 14 residues. The germline V gene encodes CDR1 MNHEY and CDR2 SMNVEV (reference sequence). Trimming left V 5 bases short and J 3 bases short, with 14 bases between. The CDR3 DNA sequence: TGTGCCAGCAGTCCAGGGGGGACAGTCTACGAGCAGTACTTC. Residues: CASSPGGTVYEQYF.

CDR3 sequence (DNA): TGTGCCAGCAGCCCCTCTCAGGGGGCAATGGATTCACCCCTCCACTTT. It specifies CASSPSQGAMDSPLHF. V usage is TRBV14 and J usage is TRBJ1-6; 8 bases are a match to TRBD1. Trimming removed 4 bases from V and 8 bases from J; junction bases left unmatched: 10. Germline loops: CDR1 SGHDN, CDR2 FVKESK. The CDR3 runs 16 residues.

The V call is TRBV6-5, the J call TRBJ1-2; 9 bases line up with TRBD1. CDR1 is MNHEY and CDR2 is SVGAGI in the germline V gene. Trimming at V came to 3 bases and at J to 3 bases, leaving 2 bases not matched to a gene. The CDR3 consists of 14 residues. The CDR3 coding sequence is TGTGCCAGCAGTTATGGGACAGGGTACTATGGCTACACCTTC. Its translation: CASSYGTGYYGYTF.

V gene TRBV28 combines with J gene TRBJ2-5; D not resolved. From germline, CDR1 is MDHEN and CDR2 SYDVKM. The length of the CDR3 is 15 residues. With 5 bases removed from V and 2 bases from J, the gap between germline ends came to 15 bases. The CDR3, as DNA: TGTGCCAGCAGTCCCCGACCGTTACTACAAGAGACCCAGTACTTC. This encodes CASSPRPLLQETQYF.

The J gene is TRBJ2-2, the V gene TRBV27; maybe TRBD2 (7 bases). The CDR3 is 15 residues long. Germline CDR1 is MNHEY and CDR2 is SMNVEV (reference sequence). Trimming removed 7 bases at V and 6 bases at J, with 18 bases between. CDR3 nucleotide sequence: TGTGCCAGCACCCTGGGAGGGGGGGACGCCGGGGAGCTGTTTTTT. Translated, it gives CASTLGGGDAGELFF.

The V call is TRBV29-1, the J call TRBJ1-1; D is undetermined. The V gene's germline CDR1 is SQVTM and CDR2 ANQGSEA. The ends were cut back, 5 bases at V and 0 bases at J, with 7 bases in the middle. The CDR3 has 12 amino acids. CDR3 residues: CSVPGMNTEAFF. Written as DNA, the CDR3 is TGCAGCGTTCCGGGGATGAACACTGAAGCTTTCTTT.

This sequence joins TRBV6-6 and TRBJ2-7, with D tentatively TRBD2 (5 bases). Trimming took 0 bases from V and 5 from J, leaving 14 bases between them. This CDR3 has 15 residues. Germline V CDR1 and CDR2: MNHNY, SVGAGI (reference sequence). This CDR3 is CASSYSTGNKDEQYF. DNA for the CDR3: TGTGCCAGCAGTTACTCGACGGGGAATAAGGACGAGCAGTACTTC.

J is TRBJ2-7 and V is TRBV21-1; the listed D gene, TRBD1, was not tested against the DNA. TRBV21-1 is a recognized pseudogene. This CDR3 contains 12 residues. CDR3 amino acids: CASSPFGHEQYF. The CDR3 DNA reads TGTGCCAGCAGCCCTTTTGGGCACGAGCAGTACTTC.

The J gene is TRBJ2-5, the V gene TRBV4-1, with D perhaps TRBD1 (6 bases). The V end was cut by 3 bases, the J end by 4 bases, with 15 bases between. This CDR3 contains 15 residues. Germline V gene data show CDR1 as MGHRA and CDR2 as YSYEKL. CDR3 loop: CASSHPPTGRETQYF. CDR3 in DNA: TGCGCCAGCAGCCATCCACCGACAGGACGAGAGACCCAGTACTTC.